This passage covers 13 T cell receptor beta chains from one sample sequenced in a study of PD-1 blockade in classical Hodgkin lymphoma. Sample time point: cycle 4 day 1 (C4D1), after around six weeks of nivolumab. The patients all showed relapse after autologous stem cell transplantation, while their brentuximab vedotin exposure varied. Clones were read by immunoSEQ multiplex PCR, and TCRdb kept only the in-frame ones, dropping some. Here the sample spans about 4,000 clones, under 80% being singletons. The sample in question was peripheral blood mononuclear cells (PBMCs), obtained before the fourth cycle of nivolumab. Source of these receptors: a human donor with classical Hodgkin lymphoma.

The chain has TRBV6-6 and TRBJ1-5; D is undetermined. V was trimmed by 4 bases and J by 0 bases, leaving 10 bases between them. Germline assignment: CDR1 MNHNY and CDR2 SVGAGI (reference sequence). This CDR3 has 15 residues. Here the CDR3 reads CASSSFSDSNQPQHF. In nucleotides, the CDR3 is TGTGCCAGCAGTTCTTTCTCAGATAGCAATCAGCCCCAGCATTTT.

This chain joins TRBV28 and TRBJ2-7; D is possibly TRBD1 or TRBD2 (5 bases each). Germline-derived CDR1 and CDR2 are MDHEN and SYDVKM. V was pared by 5 bases and J by 1 base, with 15 bases between. This CDR3 is 15 amino acids long. CDR3 nucleotide sequence: TGTGCCAGCAGTCACCGGGACGGTCCATCCTACGAGCAGTACTTC. This translates into CASSHRDGPSYEQYF. The complete variable domain, with remaining parts taken from reference TRBV28 and TRBJ2-7, reads DVKVTQSSRYLVKRTGEKVFLECVQDMDHENMFWYRQDPGLGLRLIYFSYDVKMKEKGDIPEGYSVSREKKERFSLILESASTNQTSMYLCASSHRDGPSYEQYFGPGTRLTVT.

The CDR3 DNA sequence: TGTGCCACCAGCAAAGTTACGAACACTGAAGCTTTCTTT. This codes for CATSKVTNTEAFF. The chain employs TRBV15 and TRBJ1-1; D call uncertain. Trimming removed 4 bases at V and 1 base at J, with 7 bases between. The CDR3 is 13 residues long. Germline V gene lookup returns CDR1 LNHNV and CDR2 YYDKDF (reference sequence).

This chain connects TRBV30 to TRBJ1-2, with D hard to call. The V gene's germline CDR1 is GTSNPN and CDR2 SVGIG (reference sequence). The ends were cut back, 0 bases at V and 7 bases at J, with 12 bases in the middle. The CDR3 is 13 amino acids. DNA of the CDR3: TGTGCCTGGAGTGTAGTGGGGTTCTCTGGCTACACCTTC. Its translation: CAWSVVGFSGYTF.

This clone turned up a few times. The J gene is TRBJ2-1, the V gene TRBV28, with TRBD2 matching 7 bases. The trim removed 6 bases at V and 0 bases at J, leaving 5 bases unmatched. The CDR3 covers 15 residues. CDR1 and CDR2 (germline): MDHEN, SYDVKM. CDR3 sequence reads: CASSSGGSSYNEQFF. The CDR3 DNA reads TGTGCCAGCAGCTCGGGGGGTAGCTCCTACAATGAGCAGTTCTTC.

CDR3 residues: CASTHASGGAFF. The CDR3 DNA sequence: TGTGCCAGTACCCATGCGAGTGGGGGAGCTTTCTTT. V usage is TRBV19 and J usage is TRBJ1-1; the D gene is possibly TRBD1 (5 bases). Germline CDR1 reads LNHDA; CDR2 reads SQIVND (reference sequence). CDR3 size: 12 residues. The V gene lost 7 bases and the J gene lost 10 bases, with 16 bases spanning the gap.

There are a few counts of this clone. J is TRBJ2-7 and V is TRBV19, with D unclear. V was cut by 6 bases and J by 0 bases, with 9 bases left in between. Germline assignment: CDR1 LNHDA and CDR2 SQIVND (reference sequence). The CDR3 sequence is 13 residues long. This CDR3 reads CASRSKNSYEQYF. The DNA of the CDR3 is TGTGCCAGTAGATCCAAGAACTCCTACGAGCAGTACTTC.

This chain links TRBV28 with TRBJ2-7, with 8 bases identical to TRBD1. V lost 10 bases to trimming and J lost 2 bases; unmatched junction nucleotides: 10. Germline V gene data show CDR1 as MDHEN and CDR2 as SYDVKM. The CDR3 consists of 14 residues. CDR3 amino acids: CATEFRGQAYEQYF. The CDR3 coding sequence is TGTGCCACCGAGTTTAGGGGACAGGCCTACGAGCAGTACTTC.

This clone was counted a few times. The chain carries TRBV4-1 and TRBJ2-7; maybe TRBD1 (6 bases). CDR3 length equals 18 residues. Trimming removed 1 base at V and 3 bases at J, with 22 bases between. Germline V gene lookup returns CDR1 MGHRA and CDR2 YSYEKL. The CDR3 DNA reads as TGCGCCAGCAGCCAAGCCCCGGATGCGTATGACAGGAGCTACGAGCAGTACTTC. As protein: CASSQAPDAYDRSYEQYF.

This chain uses TRBV7-8 with TRBJ2-5, with D uncertain. Looked up from germline, CDR1 is SGHVS and CDR2 is FQNEAQ. The CDR3 is 11 residues long. V was clipped by 4 bases and J by 5 bases, with 5 bases between them. The CDR3 reads CASSSLETQYF. For the CDR3, the DNA is TGTGCCAGCAGCTCACTGGAGACCCAGTACTTC.

V is TRBV5-1 and J is TRBJ2-6, with unresolved D. The germline CDR1 and CDR2 sequences are SGHRS and YFSETQ. This CDR3 is built from 14 residues. V lost 4 bases to trimming and J lost 3 bases, with 8 bases between them. The CDR3 loop is CASSQEIGANVLTF. The CDR3 region has the DNA TGCGCCAGCAGCCAGGAGATTGGGGCCAACGTCCTGACTTTC.

This clone has more than one count but fewer than ten. This CDR3 reads CASSARAGGREETQYF. The DNA of the CDR3 is TGTGCCAGCAGCGCCAGAGCAGGGGGCAGGGAAGAGACCCAGTACTTC. The rearrangement links TRBV5-6 to TRBJ2-5; 8 nucleotides match TRBD1. V lost 4 bases to trimming and J lost 3 bases; unmatched junction nucleotides: 11. The germline gives CDR1 SGHDT, CDR2 YYEEEE. This CDR3 is 16 amino acids long.

The chain recombines TRBV9 with TRBJ1-3, with D tentatively TRBD1 (5 bases). Germline CDR1 SGDLS, CDR2 YYNGEE. V was shortened by 0 bases and J by 6 bases, with 10 bases between the two germline ends. The CDR3 length is 14 residues. CDR3 loop: CASSVDPGLNTIYF. CDR3 DNA: TGTGCCAGCAGCGTAGACCCAGGGTTAAACACCATATATTTT.